This T cell receptor beta chain originates from a study of OX40 agonist ivuxolimab in advanced cancers. There are 14 residues in the CDR3. V lost 1 base to trimming and J lost 4 bases, with 10 bases between them. Germline V CDR1 and CDR2: LNHNV, YYDKDF (reference sequence). Repertoires were generated with immunoSEQ multiplex PCR, while TCRdb's copy carries only in-frame clones and drops some. The repertoire has about 60,000 clones, 75% to 90% of them found once; the top ten carry around 0.6%. This material consisted of CD4+ or CD8+ T cells sorted from blood, taken in a trial of the OX40 agonist ivuxolimab. The chain uses TRBV15 and TRBJ2-5; D is unresolved. This clonotype was obtained from an adult with an advanced solid tumor such as melanoma, head and neck, liver or kidney cancer. This CDR3 reads CATSRAAPRETQYF. CDR3 bases: TGTGCCACCAGCAGAGCGGCCCCTCGAGAGACCCAGTACTTC.